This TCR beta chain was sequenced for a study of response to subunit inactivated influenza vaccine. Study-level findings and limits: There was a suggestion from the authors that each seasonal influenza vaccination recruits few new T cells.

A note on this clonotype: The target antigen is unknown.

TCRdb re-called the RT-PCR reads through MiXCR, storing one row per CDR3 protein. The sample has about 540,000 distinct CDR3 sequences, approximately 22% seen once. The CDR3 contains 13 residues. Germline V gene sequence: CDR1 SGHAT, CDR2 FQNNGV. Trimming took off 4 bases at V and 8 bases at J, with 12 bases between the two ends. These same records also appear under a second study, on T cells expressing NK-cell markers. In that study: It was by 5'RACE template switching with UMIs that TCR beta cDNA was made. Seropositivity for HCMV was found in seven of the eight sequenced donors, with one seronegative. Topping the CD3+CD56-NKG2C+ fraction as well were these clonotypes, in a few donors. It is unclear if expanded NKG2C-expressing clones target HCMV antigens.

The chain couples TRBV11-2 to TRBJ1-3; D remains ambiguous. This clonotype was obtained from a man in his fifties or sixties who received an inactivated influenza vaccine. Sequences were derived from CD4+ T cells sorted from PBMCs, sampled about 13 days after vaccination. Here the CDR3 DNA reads TGTGCCAGCAGCTCCCGGTTTGAGCACACCATATATTTT. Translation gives CASSSRFEHTIYF.